A selection of T cell receptor beta chains follows, all from one sample in a study of cytomegalovirus exposure and HLA in healthy donors. Generated by immunoSEQ multiplex PCR, the TCRdb table keeps only in-frame clones and is missing some. The table shows about 180,000 clones, with 78% occurring only once. Sequencing was carried out using PBMCs. The receptors were sampled from a woman aged 45 to 65 in good health and CMV-seropositive. The CDR3 runs from the conserved cysteine through the conserved F or W. D genes are given only for firm matches. Where a row states a size, it is once, few, many or the class of an expanded clone; other rows omit it.

J: TRBJ2-7; V: TRBV7-7; length: 12; size: .; D: TRBD2; CDR3: CASSLSGGEQYF
J: TRBJ2-3; V: TRBV18; length: 13; size: .; D: .; CDR3: CASSPAPTDTQYF
J: TRBJ2-3; V: TRBV9; length: 15; size: .; D: .; CDR3: CASSVGGTVEGAQYF
J: TRBJ2-1; V: TRBV27; length: 13; size: .; D: TRBD2; CDR3: CATSASGGNEQFF
J: TRBJ1-5; V: TRBV5-6; length: 15; size: .; D: .; CDR3: CASSLLVASNQPQHF
J: TRBJ2-3; V: TRBV11-1; length: 15; size: .; D: TRBD2; CDR3: CASSSSGGPTDTQYF
J: TRBJ2-5; V: TRBV5-1; length: 18; size: .; D: TRBD1; CDR3: CASSLGPSGQGGGKTQYF
J: TRBJ2-3; V: TRBV5-4; length: 15; size: few; D: .; CDR3: CASSGQVPGTDTQYF
J: TRBJ2-7; V: TRBV19; length: 17; size: .; D: TRBD1; CDR3: CASSIVRPGTGVYEQYF
J: TRBJ2-7; V: TRBV11-1; length: 15; size: .; D: TRBD1; CDR3: CASSRAGQGGYEQYF
J: TRBJ2-2; V: TRBV13; length: 16; size: .; D: TRBD2; CDR3: CASSVGTSGRTGELFF
J: TRBJ1-3; V: TRBV30; length: 14; size: few; D: TRBD1; CDR3: CAWSPRGQGNTIYF
J: TRBJ1-2; V: TRBV18; length: 14; size: .; D: TRBD1; CDR3: CASSIQGAFYGYTF